What follows are 18 T cell receptor beta chains derived from one specimen sequenced in a study of radiotherapy plus CTLA-4 blockade in lung cancer (dated by TCRdb to the late 2010s). Library construction relied on the immunoSEQ multiplex PCR assay. TCRdb took over this immuneACCESS table, retaining in-frame rearrangements with V and J assigned. Such tables are incomplete; in checked studies, under half of the missing clones stem from an unresolved V gene, and the remainder is unexplained. The sample has fewer than 70,000 clones on record, 65% to 80% of them singletons. The top ten clonotypes cover roughly 10% of the sample. The sample was peripheral blood, taken from a patient treated with radiotherapy plus ipilimumab. The receptor set was obtained from a human donor with non-small cell lung cancer who had a complete response to radiotherapy plus ipilimumab.

This clone occurred a few times. This sequence joins TRBV21-1 and TRBJ2-7; TRBD1, as called in the table, went unchecked against the DNA. TRBV21-1 is deemed a pseudogene. The CDR3 covers 14 residues. The CDR3, as DNA: TGTGCCAGCATTAAGGGGACAGGGGGCTTCGAGCAGTACTTC. It is translated as CASIKGTGGFEQYF.

The genes are TRBV6-1 and TRBJ2-1; D is possibly TRBD1 (6 bases). V was trimmed by 5 bases and J by 8 bases, leaving 16 bases between them. Per the germline V gene, CDR1 is MNHNS and CDR2 is SASEGT. CDR3 length: 14 amino acids. CDR3 protein: CASSPQGKLDEQFF. DNA for the CDR3: TGTGCCAGCAGTCCCCAGGGGAAACTCGATGAGCAGTTCTTC.

J is TRBJ2-5 and V is TRBV7-2; 15 nucleotides agree with TRBD2. The germline V gene encodes CDR1 SGHTA and CDR2 FQGNSA. The junction had 11 bases not matched to a gene; V was cut back by 6 bases and J by 6 bases. The CDR3 extends over 17 amino acids. This chain's CDR3 is CASSPSGTSGGKKTQYF. In DNA, the CDR3 is TGTGCCAGCAGTCCTTCCGGGACTAGCGGGGGGAAAAAGACCCAGTACTTC.

The rearrangement joins TRBV25-1 to TRBJ2-3; no clear D gene. The V end was cut by 8 bases, the J end by 2 bases, with 8 bases between. This CDR3 comprises 12 residues. Per germline, CDR1 MGHDK and CDR2 SYGVNS. CDR3 bases: TGTGCCAGCGAAGCCGACACAGATACGCAGTATTTT. It translates to CASEADTDTQYF.

The CDR3 sequence is CASSLGRTSGYNEQFF. In nucleotides, the CDR3 is TGTGCCAGCAGCTTAGGACGGACTAGCGGTTACAATGAGCAGTTCTTC. This chain joins TRBV7-8 and TRBJ2-1; TRBD2 aligns across 10 bases. Germline CDR1 is SGHVS and CDR2 is FQNEAQ. This CDR3 contains 16 residues. V dropped 1 base and J dropped 4; count of bases not matched to a gene: 4.

The CDR3 nucleotides read TGTGCCAGCAGCTTCGGGGGTCCCGCACGAATGGAGGCCCAGTACTTC. This translates into CASSFGGPARMEAQYF. V gene TRBV5-4 combines with J gene TRBJ2-5; tentative D call: TRBD2 (6 bases). CDR1 and CDR2 (germline): SGHNT, YYREEE (reference sequence). The length of the CDR3 is 16 residues. V was clipped by 2 bases and J by 9 bases, with 23 bases between them.

This chain's CDR3 is CASSLAGGQPQHF. The CDR3 region has the DNA TGTGCCAGCAGCTTAGCCGGTGGTCAGCCCCAGCATTTT. The rearrangement joins TRBV7-2 to TRBJ1-5; D gene unclear. CDR3 length equals 13 residues. The V end lost 0 bases, the J end lost 6 bases, and 6 bases lay between the germline ends. Germline V CDR1 and CDR2: SGHTA, FQGNSA. The full variable domain, with the rest looked up from reference TRBV7-2 and TRBJ1-5, is GAGVSQSPSNKVTEKGKDVELRCDPISGHTALYWYRQSLGQGLEFLIYFQGNSAPDKSGLPSDRFSAERTGGSVSTLTIQRTQQEDSAVYLCASSLAGGQPQHFGDGTRLSIL.

Here the CDR3 reads CASSFDGGGEGNTIYF. CDR3 coding DNA: TGTGCCAGCAGCTTTGATGGAGGGGGCGAGGGAAACACCATATATTTT. The V call is TRBV7-2, the J call TRBJ1-3, with 7 bases identical to TRBD1. Germline V lookup: CDR1 SGHTA, CDR2 FQGNSA. This CDR3 is built from 16 residues. Trimming took 3 bases from V and 4 from J; bases not matched to a gene: 9.

This clone has a single count. The rearrangement uses TRBV6-5 and TRBJ1-1; D is ambiguous. Trimming pared 6 bases from V and 0 bases from J, leaving 8 bases between. The CDR3 has 13 residues. Germline V lookup: CDR1 MNHEY, CDR2 SVGAGI. CDR3 DNA sequence: TGTGCCAGCAGCCGGAATATGAACACTGAAGCTTTCTTT. Its translation: CASSRNMNTEAFF.

This chain connects TRBV5-1 to TRBJ1-1; D uncertain. V shed 0 bases and J shed 5 bases, with 5 bases lying between them. This CDR3 has 12 residues. CDR1 SGHRS and CDR2 YFSETQ come from the germline V gene. CDR3 sequence reads: CASSLVGTEAFF. The CDR3 coding sequence is TGCGCCAGCAGCTTGGTAGGGACTGAAGCTTTCTTT.

This chain uses TRBV18 with TRBJ2-5; D is unclear. V dropped 3 bases and J dropped 0 bases, with 8 bases sitting between them. The germline gives CDR1 KGHSH, CDR2 LQKENI. The CDR3 loop spans 14 amino acids. The CDR3 spells CASSPQADQETQYF. The CDR3 DNA reads as TGTGCCAGCTCACCCCAGGCGGACCAAGAGACCCAGTACTTC.

This clone was picked up many times. The V and J genes are TRBV19 and TRBJ2-5; D is ambiguous. Trimming took 4 bases from V and 2 from J, leaving 11 bases between them. The germline V gene has CDR1 LNHDA and CDR2 SQIVND (reference sequence). CDR3 size: 14 residues. In nucleotides, the CDR3 is TGTGCCAGTAGTAAAATGGGAACACAAGAGACCCAGTACTTC. This codes for CASSKMGTQETQYF.

The chain has TRBV29-1 and TRBJ2-5; D is undetermined. Per the germline V gene, CDR1 is SQVTM and CDR2 is ANQGSEA. Trimming pared 8 bases from V and 2 bases from J, leaving 18 bases between. The CDR3 runs to 14 residues. CDR3 sequence reads: CSYLGSPGQETQYF. CDR3 nucleotides: TGCAGCTATCTGGGCAGCCCTGGTCAAGAGACCCAGTACTTC.

V is TRBV7-2 and J is TRBJ1-5, with D unresolved. Between the trimmed V and J ends, which lost 4 bases and 4 bases, there was a span of 8 bases. Germline CDR1 SGHTA, CDR2 FQGNSA. The CDR3 covers 13 residues. As DNA, the CDR3 is TGTGCCAGCAGCTCTGTCCGAAATCAGCCCCAGCATTTT. This gives the protein CASSSVRNQPQHF. Based on the CDR3 plus reference TRBV7-2 and TRBJ1-5, the full variable domain is GAGVSQSPSNKVTEKGKDVELRCDPISGHTALYWYRQSLGQGLEFLIYFQGNSAPDKSGLPSDRFSAERTGGSVSTLTIQRTQQEDSAVYLCASSSVRNQPQHFGDGTRLSIL.

The chain employs TRBV29-1 and TRBJ2-2; D is undetermined. Germline V gene lookup returns CDR1 SQVTM and CDR2 ANQGSEA. V was pared by 7 bases and J by 1 base, with 7 bases between. This CDR3 is built from 12 residues. CDR3 sequence reads: CSGCENTGELFF. CDR3 nucleotides: TGCAGCGGGTGCGAGAACACCGGGGAGCTGTTTTTT.

This chain uses TRBV4-3 with TRBJ1-5, with TRBD1 as a possible D gene (5 bases). Germline lookup yields CDR1 LGHNA and CDR2 YSLEER. The CDR3 length is 15 residues. V lost 0 bases and J lost 5, with 11 bases in between. The CDR3 DNA follows: TGCGCCAGCAGCCAAGATGGGGCGGTCGATCAGCCCCAGCATTTT. Its translation: CASSQDGAVDQPQHF.

V gene TRBV2 combines with J gene TRBJ1-1, with D perhaps TRBD1 (5 bases). Deletions cut 6 bases from V and 2 bases from J, with 10 bases between. Germline CDR1 and CDR2: SNHLY and FYNNEI. The CDR3 loop spans 13 amino acids. CDR3 amino acids: CASRDDSNTEAFF. The CDR3 nucleotides read TGTGCCAGCAGAGACGACAGTAACACTGAAGCTTTCTTT.

V and J are TRBV6-6 and TRBJ1-1; possibly TRBD1 for D (6 bases). The V end lost 6 bases, the J end lost 2 bases, and 7 bases lay between the germline ends. Germline V gene sequence: CDR1 MNHNY, CDR2 SVGAGI (reference sequence). CDR3 size: 12 residues. This CDR3 reads CASRGGNTEAFF. The DNA of the CDR3 is TGTGCCAGCAGAGGGGGAAACACTGAAGCTTTCTTT.